This entry lists 6 T cell receptor beta chains sequenced from one sample in a study of blood T cells in healthy people across ages. With a J-beta primer mix and a sample-barcoded 5' primer, a second PCR ran about 7 to 11 cycles. TCRdb re-called the 5' RACE reads through MiXCR, storing one row per CDR3 protein. The sample includes some 1.4 million distinct CDR3 sequences, 42% of them seen just once. Sequencing was performed on blood. The receptors shown here come from a young woman in good health.

The chain couples TRBV12-3 or TRBV12-4 to TRBJ1-1; D is possibly TRBD1 (6 bases). The CDR3 is 14 amino acids. Trimming stripped 3 bases from V and 6 bases from J, with 14 bases between. The CDR3 region is CASSFSQGRSEAFF. CDR3 nucleotides: TGTGCCAGCAGTTTCTCGCAGGGGAGGTCTGAAGCTTTCTTT.

The V call is TRBV2, the J call TRBJ1-2; 9 bases match TRBD1. CDR1 and CDR2 from the germline V gene are SNHLY and FYNNEI. The CDR3 totals 18 residues. With 1 base clipped from V and 6 bases from J, the junction kept 15 bases outside the gene matches. CDR3 region: CASSEVGTGWGKGHGYTF. CDR3 DNA sequence: TGTGCCAGCAGTGAAGTCGGGACAGGGTGGGGGAAGGGGCATGGCTACACCTTC.

The chain recombines TRBV12-3 or TRBV12-4 with TRBJ2-3; D not resolved. The V end was cut by 6 bases, the J end by 10 bases, with 11 bases between. The CDR3 runs 11 residues. The chain's CDR3 is CASSPFGAQYF. The CDR3 DNA follows: TGTGCCAGCAGCCCTTTCGGTGCGCAGTATTTT.

The V call is TRBV5-1, the J call TRBJ2-5, with D maybe TRBD1 (6 bases). There are 16 residues in the CDR3. V lost 4 bases and J lost 11, with 27 bases in between. Germline V gives CDR1 SGHRS, CDR2 YFSETQ. The CDR3 loop reads CASSPADRTDYNEQYF. For the CDR3, the DNA is TGCGCCAGCAGCCCCGCGGACCGGACAGATTACAATGAGCAGTACTTC.

CDR3: CASSFGLGTRPYEQYF. The CDR3 DNA reads as TGTGCCAGCAGTTTCGGTCTCGGGACTAGGCCCTACGAGCAGTACTTC. This chain connects TRBV12-3 or TRBV12-4 to TRBJ2-7; 8 bases fit TRBD2. This CDR3 is 16 amino acids long. With 3 bases clipped from V and 2 bases from J, the junction kept 9 bases outside the gene matches.

The chain has TRBV9 and TRBJ1-2; D is ambiguous. The CDR3 covers 15 residues. V lost 2 bases and J lost 4, with 15 bases in between. CDR1 and CDR2 (germline): SGDLS, YYNGEE. The CDR3 is CASSVGRFSLYGYTF. CDR3 in DNA: TGTGCCAGCAGCGTGGGTCGGTTCTCCCTCTATGGCTACACCTTC.